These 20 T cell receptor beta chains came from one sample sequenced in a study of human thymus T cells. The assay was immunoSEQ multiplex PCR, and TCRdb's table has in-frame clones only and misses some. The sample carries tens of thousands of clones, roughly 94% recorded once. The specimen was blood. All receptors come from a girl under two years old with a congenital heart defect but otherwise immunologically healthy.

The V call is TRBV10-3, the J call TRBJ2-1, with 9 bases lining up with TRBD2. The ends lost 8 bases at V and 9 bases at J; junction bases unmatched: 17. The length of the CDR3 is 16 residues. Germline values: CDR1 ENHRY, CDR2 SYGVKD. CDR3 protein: CAIGGEREVNWGEQFF. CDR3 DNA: TGTGCCATCGGGGGGGAGCGGGAGGTCAATTGGGGTGAGCAGTTCTTC.

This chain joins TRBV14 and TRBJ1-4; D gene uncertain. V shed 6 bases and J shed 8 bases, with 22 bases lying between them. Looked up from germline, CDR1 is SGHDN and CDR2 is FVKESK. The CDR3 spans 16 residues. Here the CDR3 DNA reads TGTGCCAGCAGGCAGGTCAGAGGGAGGTTAGAGGAAAAACTGTTTTTT. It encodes CASRQVRGRLEEKLFF.

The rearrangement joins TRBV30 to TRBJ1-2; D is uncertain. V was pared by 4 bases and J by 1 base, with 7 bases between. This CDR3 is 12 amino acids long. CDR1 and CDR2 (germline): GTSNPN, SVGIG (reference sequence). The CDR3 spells CAWKDGNYGYTF. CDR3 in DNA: TGTGCCTGGAAGGACGGTAACTATGGCTACACCTTC.

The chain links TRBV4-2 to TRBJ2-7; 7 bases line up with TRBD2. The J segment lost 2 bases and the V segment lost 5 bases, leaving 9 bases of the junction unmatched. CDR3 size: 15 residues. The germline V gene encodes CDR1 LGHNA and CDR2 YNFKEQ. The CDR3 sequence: CASSFWGEGPYEQYF. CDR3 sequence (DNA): TGTGCCAGCAGCTTCTGGGGGGAGGGCCCCTACGAGCAGTACTTC.

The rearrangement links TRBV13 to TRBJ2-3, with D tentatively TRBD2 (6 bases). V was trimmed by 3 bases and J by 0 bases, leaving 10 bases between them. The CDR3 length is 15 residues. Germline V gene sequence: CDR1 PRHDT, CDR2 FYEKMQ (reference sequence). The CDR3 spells CASSFSGDSTDTQYF. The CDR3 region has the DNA TGTGCCAGCAGCTTTTCGGGAGATAGCACAGATACGCAGTATTTT. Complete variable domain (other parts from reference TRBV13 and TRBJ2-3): AAGVIQSPRHLIKEKRETATLKCYPIPRHDTVYWYQQGPGQDPQFLISFYEKMQSDKGSIPDRFSAQQFSDYHSELNMSSLELGDSALYFCASSFSGDSTDTQYFGPGTRLTVL.

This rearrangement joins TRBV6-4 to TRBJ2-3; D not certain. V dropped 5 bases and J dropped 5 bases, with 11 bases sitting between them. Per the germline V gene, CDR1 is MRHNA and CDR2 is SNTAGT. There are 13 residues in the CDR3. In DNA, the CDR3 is TGTGCCAGCAGTCCACGGCTTGGAGATACGCAGTATTTT. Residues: CASSPRLGDTQYF.

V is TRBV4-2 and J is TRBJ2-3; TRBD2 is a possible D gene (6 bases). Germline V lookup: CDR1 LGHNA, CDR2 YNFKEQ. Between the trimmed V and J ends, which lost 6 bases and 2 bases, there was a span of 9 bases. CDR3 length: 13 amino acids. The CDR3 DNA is TGTGCCAGCAGTGGACTAAACACAGATACGCAGTATTTT. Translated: CASSGLNTDTQYF.

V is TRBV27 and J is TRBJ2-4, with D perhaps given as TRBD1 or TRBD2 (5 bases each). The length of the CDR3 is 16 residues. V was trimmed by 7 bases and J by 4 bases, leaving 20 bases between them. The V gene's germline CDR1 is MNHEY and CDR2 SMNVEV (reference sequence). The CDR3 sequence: CASTPLGVAGKNIQYF. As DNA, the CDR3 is TGTGCCAGCACCCCCTTGGGGGTGGCAGGGAAAAACATTCAGTACTTC.

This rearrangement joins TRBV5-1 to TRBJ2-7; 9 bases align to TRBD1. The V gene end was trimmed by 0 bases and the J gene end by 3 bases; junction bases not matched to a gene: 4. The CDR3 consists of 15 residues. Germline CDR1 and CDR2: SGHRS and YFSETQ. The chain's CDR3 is CASSLVGQGDYEQYF. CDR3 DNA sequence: TGCGCCAGCAGCTTGGTGGGACAGGGTGACTACGAGCAGTACTTC. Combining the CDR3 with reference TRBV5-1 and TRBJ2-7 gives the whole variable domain KAGVTQTPRYLIKTRGQQVTLSCSPISGHRSVSWYQQTPGQGLQFLFEYFSETQRNKGNFPGRFSGRQFSNSRSEMNVSTLELGDSALYLCASSLVGQGDYEQYFGPGTRLTVT.

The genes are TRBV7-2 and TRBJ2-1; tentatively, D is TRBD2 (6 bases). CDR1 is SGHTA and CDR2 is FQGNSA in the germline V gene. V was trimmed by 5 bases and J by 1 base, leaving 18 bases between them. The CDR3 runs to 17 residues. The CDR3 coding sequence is TGTGCCAGCAGCCCAGCGGGTAGTTACCTTTCCTACAATGAGCAGTTCTTC. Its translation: CASSPAGSYLSYNEQFF.

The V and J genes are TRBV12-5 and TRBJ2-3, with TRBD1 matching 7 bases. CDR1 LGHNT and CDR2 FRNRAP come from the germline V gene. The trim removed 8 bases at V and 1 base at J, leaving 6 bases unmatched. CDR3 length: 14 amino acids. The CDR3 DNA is TGTGCTAGTTCCCGCACAGGGGGCACAGATACGCAGTATTTT. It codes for CASSRTGGTDTQYF.

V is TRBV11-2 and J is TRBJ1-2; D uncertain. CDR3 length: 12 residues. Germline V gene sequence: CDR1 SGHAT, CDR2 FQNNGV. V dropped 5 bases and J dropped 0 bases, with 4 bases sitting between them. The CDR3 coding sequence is TGTGCCAGCAGCACACCTAACTATGGCTACACCTTC. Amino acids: CASSTPNYGYTF.

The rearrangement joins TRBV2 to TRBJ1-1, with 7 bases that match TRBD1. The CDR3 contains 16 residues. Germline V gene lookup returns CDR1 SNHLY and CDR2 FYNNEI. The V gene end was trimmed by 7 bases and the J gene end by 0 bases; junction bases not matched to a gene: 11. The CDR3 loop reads CASNTGWTGVNTEAFF. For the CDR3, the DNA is TGTGCCAGCAATACTGGCTGGACAGGAGTGAACACTGAAGCTTTCTTT.

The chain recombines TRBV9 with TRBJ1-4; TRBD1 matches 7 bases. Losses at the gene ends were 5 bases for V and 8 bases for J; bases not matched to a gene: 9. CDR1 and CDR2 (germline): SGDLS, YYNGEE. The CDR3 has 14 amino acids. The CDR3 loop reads CASSRQGVREKLFF. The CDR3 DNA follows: TGTGCCAGCAGTCGACAGGGAGTGAGGGAAAAACTGTTTTTT.

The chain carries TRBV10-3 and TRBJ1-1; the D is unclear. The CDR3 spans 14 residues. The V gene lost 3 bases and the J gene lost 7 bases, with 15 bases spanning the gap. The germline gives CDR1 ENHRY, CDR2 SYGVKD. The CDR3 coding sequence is TGTGCCATCAGTGAAAGTTCGGGATATCATGAAGCTTTCTTT. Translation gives CAISESSGYHEAFF.

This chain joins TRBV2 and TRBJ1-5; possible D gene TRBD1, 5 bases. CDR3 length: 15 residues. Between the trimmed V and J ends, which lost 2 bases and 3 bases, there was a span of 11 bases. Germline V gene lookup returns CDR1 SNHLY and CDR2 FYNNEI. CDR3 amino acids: CASSERGSDNQPQHF. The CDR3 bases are TGTGCCAGCAGTGAAAGGGGCAGCGACAATCAGCCCCAGCATTTT.

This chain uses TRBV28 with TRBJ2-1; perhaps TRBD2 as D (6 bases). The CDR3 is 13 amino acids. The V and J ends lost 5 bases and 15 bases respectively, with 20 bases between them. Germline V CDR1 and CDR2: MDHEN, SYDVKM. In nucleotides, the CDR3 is TGTGCCAGCAGTGCCAAAACTAGAAGCGGGTGGTTCTTC. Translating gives CASSAKTRSGWFF.

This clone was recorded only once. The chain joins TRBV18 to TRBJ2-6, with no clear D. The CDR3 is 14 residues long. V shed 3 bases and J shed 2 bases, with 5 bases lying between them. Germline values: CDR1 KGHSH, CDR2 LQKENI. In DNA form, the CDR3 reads TGTGCCAGCTCACCCTTTCCTGGGGCCAACGTCCTGACTTTC. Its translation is CASSPFPGANVLTF.

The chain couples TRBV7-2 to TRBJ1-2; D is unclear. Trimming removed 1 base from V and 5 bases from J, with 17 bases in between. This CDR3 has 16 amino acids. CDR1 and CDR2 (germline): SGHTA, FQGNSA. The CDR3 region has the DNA TGTGCCAGCAGCTTAGTTTTCAGCGGGGTGGGATATGGCTACACCTTC. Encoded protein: CASSLVFSGVGYGYTF.

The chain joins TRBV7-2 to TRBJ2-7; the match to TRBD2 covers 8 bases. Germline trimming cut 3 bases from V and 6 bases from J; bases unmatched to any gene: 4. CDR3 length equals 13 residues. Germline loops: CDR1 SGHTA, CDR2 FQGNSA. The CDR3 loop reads CASSFPSGSEQYF. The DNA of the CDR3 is TGTGCCAGCAGCTTCCCCAGCGGGAGCGAGCAGTACTTC.